The 5 T cell receptor beta chains in this list originate from one sample, sequenced in a study of CD8+ T cells in alopecia areata. Investigators isolated RNA and reverse transcribed it into cDNA to act as the sequencing template. Here immunoSEQ multiplex PCR was the method, and the copy in TCRdb shows in-frame clones only, minus some. The sample includes roughly 200,000 clones, around two fifths of them seen just once. As for treatment: oral pan-JAK inhibitor, 5-10 mg twice daily. The specimen was CD4+ T cells sorted from blood, collected at approximately week 36, from a patient treated with tofacitinib. The source is a human donor with alopecia areata.

The J gene is TRBJ2-5, the V gene TRBV19; D perhaps matches TRBD1 (5 bases). Near its end, the DNA agrees better with TRBJ2-7, so the J call may be wrong. The germline gives CDR1 LNHDA, CDR2 SQIVND (reference sequence). CDR3 length equals 17 residues. The CDR3 coding sequence is TGTGCCAGCCGCCTTAACTCACAGGACCAGTCCCCCTACGAGCAGTACTTC. Translating it yields CASRLNSQDQSPYEQYF.

In this sample, this clone turned up a few times. J is TRBJ2-5 and V is TRBV6-5; TRBD1 or TRBD2 may be the D gene (5 bases each). The V end lost 4 bases, the J end lost 5 bases, and 14 bases lay between the germline ends. CDR3 length equals 14 residues. Per germline, CDR1 MNHEY and CDR2 SVGAGI. The CDR3 here is CASSSPGAYETQYF. Here the CDR3 DNA reads TGTGCCAGCAGTTCCCCCGGGGCGTACGAGACCCAGTACTTC.

This clone was detected a few times. The J gene is TRBJ2-2, the V gene TRBV14, with a weak D call TRBD1 (5 bases). Trimming removed 2 bases from V and 9 bases from J, with 10 bases in between. The CDR3 sequence is 13 residues long. Germline V gene lookup returns CDR1 SGHDN and CDR2 FVKESK. This chain's CDR3 is CASSQQGSRELFF. DNA of the CDR3: TGTGCCAGCAGCCAACAGGGATCCCGGGAGCTGTTTTTT. The entire variable domain, with the rest obtained from reference TRBV14 and TRBJ2-2, is as follows: EAGVTQFPSHSVIEKGQTVTLRCDPISGHDNLYWYRRVMGKEIKFLLHFVKESKQDESGMPNNRFLAERTGGTYSTLKVQPAELEDSGVYFCASSQQGSRELFFGEGSRLTVL.

The chain employs TRBV29-1 and TRBJ2-1; a possible D gene is TRBD2 (5 bases). Germline-derived CDR1 and CDR2 are SQVTM and ANQGSEA. Trimming left V 6 bases short and J 3 bases short, with 12 bases between. The CDR3 consists of 13 residues. The CDR3 DNA reads as TGCAGCGTAGGAGGTGGGGACTACAATGAGCAGTTCTTC. Its protein product is CSVGGGDYNEQFF.

This clone was seen ten or more times. V usage is TRBV9 and J usage is TRBJ2-1; 8 bases fit TRBD2. This CDR3 has 14 residues. V was pared by 4 bases and J by 7 bases, with 7 bases of the junction left unmatched. Germline assignment: CDR1 SGDLS and CDR2 YYNGEE. The CDR3 protein is CASSITSGGNEQFF. The CDR3 DNA reads TGTGCCAGCAGCATCACTAGCGGCGGAAATGAGCAGTTCTTC. The entire variable domain, with the rest obtained from reference TRBV9 and TRBJ2-1, is as follows: DSGVTQTPKHLITATGQRVTLRCSPRSGDLSVYWYQQSLDQGLQFLIQYYNGEERAKGNILERFSAQQFPDLHSELNLSSLELGDSALYFCASSITSGGNEQFFGPGTRLTVL.